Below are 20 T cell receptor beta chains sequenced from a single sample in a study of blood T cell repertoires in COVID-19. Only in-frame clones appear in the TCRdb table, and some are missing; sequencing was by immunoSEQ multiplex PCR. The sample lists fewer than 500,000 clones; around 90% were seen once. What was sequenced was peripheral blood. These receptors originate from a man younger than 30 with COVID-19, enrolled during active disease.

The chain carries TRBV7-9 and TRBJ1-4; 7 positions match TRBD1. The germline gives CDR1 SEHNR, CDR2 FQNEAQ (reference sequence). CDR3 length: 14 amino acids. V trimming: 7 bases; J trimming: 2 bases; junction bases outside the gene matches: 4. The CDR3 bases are TGTGCCAGCACCCCGACAGGGACTAATGAAAAACTGTTTTTT. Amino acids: CASTPTGTNEKLFF.

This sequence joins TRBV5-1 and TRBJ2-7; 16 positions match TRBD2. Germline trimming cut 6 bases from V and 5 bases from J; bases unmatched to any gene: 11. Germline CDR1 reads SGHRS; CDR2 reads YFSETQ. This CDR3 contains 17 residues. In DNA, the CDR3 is TGCGCCAGCACGCCGGGACTAGCGGGAGGGCCTGCCCACGAGCAGTACTTC. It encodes CASTPGLAGGPAHEQYF.

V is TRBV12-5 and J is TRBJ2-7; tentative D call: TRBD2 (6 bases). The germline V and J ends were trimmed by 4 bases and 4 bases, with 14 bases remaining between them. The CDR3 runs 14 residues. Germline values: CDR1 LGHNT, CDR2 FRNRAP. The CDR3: CASGSPRLVYEQYF. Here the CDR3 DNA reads TGTGCTAGTGGTTCCCCAAGACTAGTTTACGAGCAGTACTTC. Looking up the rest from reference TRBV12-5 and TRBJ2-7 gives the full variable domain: DARVTQTPRHKVTEMGQEVTMRCQPILGHNTVFWYRQTMMQGLELLAYFRNRAPLDDSGMPKDRFSAEMPDATLATLKIQPSEPRDSAVYFCASGSPRLVYEQYFGPGTRLTVT.

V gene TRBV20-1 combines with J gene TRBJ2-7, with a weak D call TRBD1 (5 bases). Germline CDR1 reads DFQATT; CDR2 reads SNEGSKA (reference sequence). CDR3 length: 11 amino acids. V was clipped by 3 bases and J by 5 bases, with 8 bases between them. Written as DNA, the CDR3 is TGCAGTGCTAGGGCAGGGCACGAGCAGTACTTC. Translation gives CSARAGHEQYF.

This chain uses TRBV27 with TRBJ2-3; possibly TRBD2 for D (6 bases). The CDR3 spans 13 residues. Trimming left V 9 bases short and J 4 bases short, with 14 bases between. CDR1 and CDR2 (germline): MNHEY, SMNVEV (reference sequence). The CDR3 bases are TGTGCCAGACTGGGGGGAGTCCCAGATACGCAGTATTTT. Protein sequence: CARLGGVPDTQYF.

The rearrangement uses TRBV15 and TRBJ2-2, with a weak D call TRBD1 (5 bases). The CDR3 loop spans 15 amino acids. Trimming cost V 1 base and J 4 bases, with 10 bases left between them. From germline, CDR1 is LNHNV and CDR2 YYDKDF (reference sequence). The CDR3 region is CATSRVGAPTGELFF. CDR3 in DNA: TGTGCCACCAGCAGAGTAGGGGCGCCCACCGGGGAGCTGTTTTTT.

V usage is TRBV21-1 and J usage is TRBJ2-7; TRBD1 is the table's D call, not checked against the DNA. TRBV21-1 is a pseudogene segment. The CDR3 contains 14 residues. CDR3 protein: CASFRAGEIYEQYF. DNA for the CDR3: TGTGCCAGCTTTCGGGCAGGGGAGATCTACGAGCAGTACTTC.

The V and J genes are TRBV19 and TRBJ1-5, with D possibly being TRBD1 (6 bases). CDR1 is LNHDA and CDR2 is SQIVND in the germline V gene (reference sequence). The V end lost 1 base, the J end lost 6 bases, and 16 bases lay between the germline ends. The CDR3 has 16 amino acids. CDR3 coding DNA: TGTGCCAGTAGTATAGCTGGGGGCCTGGGGAGTCAGCCCCAGCATTTT. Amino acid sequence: CASSIAGGLGSQPQHF.

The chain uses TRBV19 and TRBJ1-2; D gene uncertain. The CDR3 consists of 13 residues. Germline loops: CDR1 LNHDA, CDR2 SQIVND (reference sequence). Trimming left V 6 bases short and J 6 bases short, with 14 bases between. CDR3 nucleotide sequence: TGTGCCAGTAGGACCTCGGGAGGAAATGGCTACACCTTC. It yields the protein CASRTSGGNGYTF.

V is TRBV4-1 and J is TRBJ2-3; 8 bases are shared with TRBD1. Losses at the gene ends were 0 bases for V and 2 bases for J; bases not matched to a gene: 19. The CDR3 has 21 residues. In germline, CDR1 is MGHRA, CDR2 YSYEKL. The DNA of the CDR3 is TGCGCCAGCAGCCAAGATGTCGCAGGGGGCTTCCCTTCGCGGGTCACAGATACGCAGTATTTT. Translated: CASSQDVAGGFPSRVTDTQYF.

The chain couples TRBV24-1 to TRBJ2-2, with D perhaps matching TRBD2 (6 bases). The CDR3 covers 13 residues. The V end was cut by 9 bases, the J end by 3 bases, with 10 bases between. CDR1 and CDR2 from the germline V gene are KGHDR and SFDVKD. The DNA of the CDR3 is TGTGCCACCTACGGGGGACACACCGGGGAGCTGTTTTTT. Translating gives CATYGGHTGELFF.

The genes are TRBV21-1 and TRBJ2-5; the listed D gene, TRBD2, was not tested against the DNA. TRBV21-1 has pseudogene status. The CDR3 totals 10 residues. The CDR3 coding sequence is TGTGCCAGCATTAGTGAGACCCAGTACTTC. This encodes CASISETQYF.

This CDR3 reads CASSGLALADTQYF. CDR3 DNA sequence: TGTGCCAGCAGTGGCCTAGCTCTCGCAGATACGCAGTATTTT. The V call is TRBV2, the J call TRBJ2-3, with a tentative D call TRBD2 (5 bases). Germline lookup yields CDR1 SNHLY and CDR2 FYNNEI. Deletions cut 4 bases from V and 4 bases from J, with 12 bases between. The CDR3 is made up of 14 amino acids.

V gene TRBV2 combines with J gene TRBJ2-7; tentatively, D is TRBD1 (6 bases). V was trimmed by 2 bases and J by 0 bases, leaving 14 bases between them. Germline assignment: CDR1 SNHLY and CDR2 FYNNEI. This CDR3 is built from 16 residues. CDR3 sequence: CASSERGSGSSYEQYF. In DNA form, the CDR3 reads TGTGCCAGCAGTGAAAGGGGGAGCGGTAGCTCCTACGAGCAGTACTTC.

CDR3 in amino acids: CATSDGSGSNYNEQFF. The CDR3 DNA sequence: TGTGCCACCAGTGATGGGAGCGGGAGTAACTACAATGAGCAGTTCTTC. The chain recombines TRBV24-1 with TRBJ2-1, with 8 bases matching TRBD2. The V gene's germline CDR1 is KGHDR and CDR2 SFDVKD. The CDR3 extends over 16 amino acids. V trimming: 3 bases; J trimming: 3 bases; junction bases outside the gene matches: 6.

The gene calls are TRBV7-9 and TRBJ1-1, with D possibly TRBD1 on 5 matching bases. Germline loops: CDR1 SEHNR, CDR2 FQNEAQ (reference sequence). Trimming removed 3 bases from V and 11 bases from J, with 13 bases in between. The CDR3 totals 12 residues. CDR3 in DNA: TGTGCCAGCAGCTTCAGGGCGCCCTTGGCTTTCTTT. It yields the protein CASSFRAPLAFF.

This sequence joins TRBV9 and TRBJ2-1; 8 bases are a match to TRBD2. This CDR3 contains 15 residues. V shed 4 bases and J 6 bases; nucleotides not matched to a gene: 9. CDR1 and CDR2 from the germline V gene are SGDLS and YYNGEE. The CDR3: CASSPPGLEGNEQFF. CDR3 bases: TGTGCCAGCAGCCCCCCGGGACTAGAAGGCAATGAGCAGTTCTTC.

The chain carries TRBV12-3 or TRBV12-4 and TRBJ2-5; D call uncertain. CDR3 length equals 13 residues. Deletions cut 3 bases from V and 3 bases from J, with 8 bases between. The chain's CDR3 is CASSFLAEETQYF. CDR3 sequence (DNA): TGTGCCAGCAGTTTTCTGGCCGAAGAGACCCAGTACTTC.

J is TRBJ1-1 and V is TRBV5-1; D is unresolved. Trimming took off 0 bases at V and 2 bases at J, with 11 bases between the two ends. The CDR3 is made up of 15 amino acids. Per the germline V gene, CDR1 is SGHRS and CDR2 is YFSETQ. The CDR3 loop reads CASSLVPDFNTEAFF. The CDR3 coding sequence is TGCGCCAGCAGCTTGGTTCCAGACTTCAACACTGAAGCTTTCTTT.

The CDR3 sequence: CASSSRDSQETQYF. The DNA for the CDR3 is TGTGCCAGCAGCTCCCGGGACAGCCAAGAGACCCAGTACTTC. The V and J genes are TRBV7-8 and TRBJ2-5; 7 positions agree with TRBD1. Germline trimming cut 4 bases from V and 1 base from J; bases unmatched to any gene: 3. The CDR3 sequence is 14 residues long. CDR1 is SGHVS, CDR2 FQNEAQ, per germline.